What follows are 27 T cell receptor beta chains derived from one specimen sequenced in a study. TCRdb reprocessed the RT-PCR reads via MiXCR and lists one record per CDR3 protein. The repertoire consists of about 680,000 distinct CDR3 sequences, with 12% to 15% occurring once and the leading ten covering 3.6%. The source material was memory CD4+ T cells from blood. These receptors originate from a female donor in good health, serving as a healthy control.

This clonotype was counted at least ten times. The DNA of the CDR3 is TGCAGTGCTAGAAGAGGCCCCCAACTCTACGAGCAGTACTTC. It encodes CSARRGPQLYEQYF. V and J are TRBV20-1 and TRBJ2-7; no reliable D call. Germline V gene lookup returns CDR1 DFQATT and CDR2 SNEGSKA (reference sequence). V was trimmed by 2 bases and J by 3 bases, leaving 14 bases between them. The CDR3 consists of 14 residues.

There are many counts of this clonotype. The CDR3 reads CSAEEGAGGNNEQFF. DNA for the CDR3: TGCAGTGCCGAAGAAGGAGCGGGGGGAAACAATGAGCAGTTCTTC. This chain joins TRBV20-1 and TRBJ2-1, with TRBD2 identical over 9 bases. CDR3 length equals 15 residues. CDR1 and CDR2 (germline): DFQATT, SNEGSKA (reference sequence). With V trimmed by 6 bases and J by 5 bases, 11 bases remained unmatched.

The chain combines TRBV4-2 with TRBJ2-1; weak D call: TRBD2 (5 bases). The CDR3 has 14 amino acids. Between the trimmed V and J ends, which lost 0 bases and 7 bases, there was a span of 10 bases. CDR1 is LGHNA, CDR2 YNFKEQ, per germline. CDR3 sequence: CASSQDPERNEQFF. The CDR3 coding sequence is TGTGCCAGCAGCCAAGATCCGGAGCGGAATGAGCAGTTCTTC.

This clonotype has just a few counts. The chain couples TRBV5-1 to TRBJ1-6, with D unclear. This CDR3 is 14 amino acids long. Germline CDR1 SGHRS, CDR2 YFSETQ. The V gene lost 4 bases and the J gene lost 9 bases, with 14 bases spanning the gap. CDR3 DNA: TGCGCCAGCAGCCCGGGCCTCATGGGTTCACCCCTCCACTTT. Its translation: CASSPGLMGSPLHF.

The chain joins TRBV10-3 to TRBJ1-4, with D uncertain. V shed 0 bases and J shed 12 bases, with 8 bases lying between them. Germline-derived CDR1 and CDR2 are ENHRY and SYGVKD. The length of the CDR3 is 12 residues. CDR3: CAISESRAELFF. The CDR3 nucleotides are TGTGCCATCAGTGAGTCAAGGGCGGAACTGTTTTTT.

Only a few counts were recorded for this clonotype. The genes are TRBV20-1 and TRBJ2-4; TRBD1 matches 9 bases. The junction had 5 bases not matched to a gene; V was cut back by 6 bases and J by 8 bases. In germline, CDR1 is DFQATT, CDR2 SNEGSKA (reference sequence). The CDR3 has 12 amino acids. CDR3 protein: CSAGTGMDIQYF. CDR3 DNA: TGCAGTGCCGGGACAGGGATGGACATTCAGTACTTC.

At least ten counts were recorded for this clonotype. The chain is built from TRBV4-2 and TRBJ2-2; D is uncertain. The CDR3 contains 17 residues. Trimming cost V 0 bases and J 0 bases, with 11 bases left between them. Germline values: CDR1 LGHNA, CDR2 YNFKEQ. CDR3: CASSQDLGDANTGELFF. CDR3 in DNA: TGTGCCAGCAGCCAAGATCTCGGAGACGCGAACACCGGGGAGCTGTTTTTT.

This clonotype came up many times. This chain connects TRBV7-2 to TRBJ2-5; 13 bases map to TRBD2. There are 16 residues in the CDR3. Germline V gene lookup returns CDR1 SGHTA and CDR2 FQGNSA. V lost 4 bases to trimming and J lost 5 bases; unmatched junction nucleotides: 7. CDR3 in amino acids: CASSSWTSGRSETQYF. The DNA of the CDR3 is TGTGCCAGCAGCTCCTGGACTAGCGGGAGATCGGAGACCCAGTACTTC. Drawing the rest from reference TRBV7-2 and TRBJ2-5, the complete variable domain is GAGVSQSPSNKVTEKGKDVELRCDPISGHTALYWYRQSLGQGLEFLIYFQGNSAPDKSGLPSDRFSAERTGGSVSTLTIQRTQQEDSAVYLCASSSWTSGRSETQYFGPGTRLLVL.

In this sample, this clonotype turned up a few times. The chain combines TRBV6-2 or TRBV6-3 with TRBJ1-2; D ambiguous. This CDR3 has 11 amino acids. Trimming pared 0 bases from V and 14 bases from J, leaving 10 bases between. In germline, CDR1 is MNHEY, CDR2 SVGEGT. As DNA, the CDR3 is TGTGCCAGCAGTTACTCTTCGCGTCAGACCTTC. Amino acids: CASSYSSRQTF.

This clonotype was observed a handful of times. The chain uses TRBV20-1 and TRBJ2-7; 7 nucleotides align to TRBD2. Germline values: CDR1 DFQATT, CDR2 SNEGSKA (reference sequence). J lost 4 bases, V lost 3 bases, and 9 bases had no gene match. This CDR3 contains 14 residues. The CDR3 spells CSASLLAGEYEQYF. The CDR3 coding sequence is TGCAGTGCTAGTTTATTGGCGGGAGAGTACGAGCAGTACTTC.

The rearrangement links TRBV12-3 or TRBV12-4 to TRBJ2-3; no reliable D call. The ends were cut back, 6 bases at V and 2 bases at J, with 15 bases in the middle. CDR3 length: 15 amino acids. CDR3 amino acids: CASRPSEADTDTQYF. The CDR3 DNA is TGTGCCAGCAGACCAAGCGAGGCAGACACAGATACGCAGTATTTT.

The V call is TRBV28, the J call TRBJ2-1; 8 nucleotides align to TRBD2. Germline CDR1 reads MDHEN; CDR2 reads SYDVKM. This CDR3 spans 15 amino acids. After removal of 6 bases from V and 2 bases from J, the junction contained 6 bases not matched to a gene. CDR3 DNA sequence: TGTGCCAGCAGCTCAGCGGGAGTCGCCTACAATGAGCAGTTCTTC. Amino acid sequence: CASSSAGVAYNEQFF.

This clonotype was seen repeatedly, ten times or more. This sequence joins TRBV6-5 and TRBJ1-5; TRBD1 is a possible D gene (6 bases). This CDR3 contains 15 residues. The germline CDR1 and CDR2 sequences are MNHEY and SVGAGI. The germline V and J ends were trimmed by 7 bases and 2 bases, with 15 bases remaining between them. This CDR3 is CASKPQGLGNQPQHF. The CDR3 DNA reads TGTGCCAGCAAACCACAGGGTCTCGGCAATCAGCCCCAGCATTTT.

This chain connects TRBV5-1 to TRBJ2-5; D is unresolved. The CDR3 totals 13 residues. Germline assignment: CDR1 SGHRS and CDR2 YFSETQ. V shed 2 bases and J shed 8 bases, with 13 bases lying between them. This CDR3 reads CASSLSLPTTQYF. The CDR3 DNA reads as TGCGCCAGCAGCTTATCCCTCCCGACTACCCAGTACTTC.

This clonotype was found many times. J is TRBJ2-3 and V is TRBV5-5; D may be TRBD1 (6 bases). This CDR3 spans 14 amino acids. Germline lookup yields CDR1 SGHKS and CDR2 YYEKEE (reference sequence). V shed 4 bases and J shed 0 bases, with 9 bases lying between them. The CDR3: CASSKDRSTDTQYF. The CDR3 region has the DNA TGTGCCAGCAGCAAGGACAGAAGCACAGATACGCAGTATTTT.

This clonotype has a handful of counts. The chain joins TRBV27 to TRBJ1-5, with 8 bases aligning to TRBD1. The CDR3 consists of 13 residues. J was trimmed by 9 bases and V by 3 bases; bases with no gene match: 4. Germline V gives CDR1 MNHEY, CDR2 SMNVEV (reference sequence). The CDR3 loop reads CASSLDREAPQHF. The CDR3 region has the DNA TGTGCCAGCAGTTTGGACAGGGAGGCGCCCCAGCATTTT.

This clonotype was found many times. The V gene is TRBV20-1, the J gene TRBJ2-7, with D possibly TRBD2 on 6 matching bases. CDR3 size: 14 residues. Trimming cost V 4 bases and J 5 bases, with 18 bases left between them. The germline gives CDR1 DFQATT, CDR2 SNEGSKA (reference sequence). The CDR3 coding sequence is TGCAGTGCTAATTCCGCGGGATCCGAGAACGAGCAGTACTTC. Its translation is CSANSAGSENEQYF.

This clonotype was observed at least ten times. The chain links TRBV6-5 to TRBJ1-6; D is perhaps TRBD1 (5 bases). There are 13 residues in the CDR3. V lost 6 bases and J lost 8, with 11 bases in between. Germline V CDR1 and CDR2: MNHEY, SVGAGI. CDR3 DNA: TGTGCCAGCAGGCCGGACATGTATTCACCCCTCCACTTT. As protein: CASRPDMYSPLHF.

The rearrangement links TRBV9 to TRBJ2-7; 7 bases match TRBD2. CDR3 size: 14 residues. In germline, CDR1 is SGDLS, CDR2 YYNGEE. V gave up 3 bases and J gave up 2 bases; unmatched junction bases: 5. Here the CDR3 reads CASSAGTTPYEQYF. The CDR3 nucleotides are TGTGCCAGCAGCGCCGGGACTACCCCCTACGAGCAGTACTTC.

This clonotype was recorded at least ten times. V usage is TRBV6-2 or TRBV6-3 and J usage is TRBJ2-2; a possible D gene is TRBD2 (6 bases). The germline CDR1 and CDR2 sequences are MNHEY and SVGEGT. The CDR3 is 15 amino acids. V lost 2 bases to trimming and J lost 5 bases, with 12 bases between them. CDR3 region: CASSYPDSGTGELFF. DNA of the CDR3: TGTGCCAGCAGTTACCCCGATAGCGGAACCGGGGAGCTGTTTTTT.

The chain uses TRBV7-2 and TRBJ2-4, with 9 bases lining up with TRBD2. The CDR3 has 16 residues. CDR1 SGHTA and CDR2 FQGNSA come from the germline V gene. Trimming cost V 7 bases and J 6 bases; bases outside gene matches: 13. CDR3 amino acids: CASTPKAGGPLNIQYF. DNA for the CDR3: TGTGCCAGCACCCCCAAGGCGGGGGGGCCACTAAACATTCAGTACTTC.

The chain links TRBV15 to TRBJ1-5, with D tentatively TRBD1 (5 bases). Germline lookup yields CDR1 LNHNV and CDR2 YYDKDF (reference sequence). The ends were cut back, 3 bases at V and 2 bases at J, with 14 bases in the middle. The CDR3 has 16 amino acids. In DNA, the CDR3 is TGTGCCACCAGCAGGTCTGGGCCGGGGGGCAATCAGCCCCAGCATTTT. Amino acid sequence: CATSRSGPGGNQPQHF.

The chain couples TRBV20-1 to TRBJ2-6; no definite D call. V gave up 0 bases and J gave up 4 bases, with 13 bases separating them. The germline gives CDR1 DFQATT, CDR2 SNEGSKA (reference sequence). The CDR3 has 16 amino acids. The CDR3: CSARDPLNQGANVLTF. The CDR3 coding sequence is TGCAGTGCTAGAGATCCCCTCAATCAGGGGGCCAACGTCCTGACTTTC.

As DNA, the CDR3 is TGTGCCAGCAGCCAAGATAGGACAGCAACTAATGAAAAACTGTTTTTT. This sequence encodes CASSQDRTATNEKLFF. The chain links TRBV4-2 to TRBJ1-4; a possible D gene is TRBD1 (6 bases). Germline V lookup: CDR1 LGHNA, CDR2 YNFKEQ. The V end was cut by 0 bases, the J end by 0 bases, with 8 bases between. This CDR3 has 16 residues.

This clonotype has only a few counts. This chain links TRBV6-1 with TRBJ2-7; 7 bases are a match to TRBD1. CDR1 and CDR2 (germline): MNHNS, SASEGT. Losses at the gene ends were 6 bases for V and 2 bases for J; bases not matched to a gene: 7. CDR3 length: 14 residues. CDR3 sequence: CASSDREGPYEQYF. The CDR3 coding sequence is TGTGCCAGCAGCGACAGGGAAGGGCCCTACGAGCAGTACTTC.

This clonotype was found many times. The chain is built from TRBV4-3 and TRBJ2-7; D call uncertain. Trimming shortened V by 3 bases and J by 2 bases, and 14 bases separated the two germline ends. The CDR3 sequence is 15 residues long. Per the germline V gene, CDR1 is LGHNA and CDR2 is YSLEER. The CDR3 reads CASSHALDPAYEQYF. The DNA of the CDR3 is TGCGCCAGCAGCCATGCGTTAGACCCAGCCTACGAGCAGTACTTC.

This clonotype was picked up a small number of times. In DNA, the CDR3 is TGCAGTGCTAGTGGACTAGCGGGGGGAGAGCAGTACTTC. Translation: CSASGLAGGEQYF. The rearrangement uses TRBV20-1 and TRBJ2-7; 14 positions match TRBD2. CDR1 and CDR2 from the germline V gene are DFQATT and SNEGSKA (reference sequence). The V gene end was trimmed by 3 bases and the J gene end by 7 bases; junction bases not matched to a gene: 2. This CDR3 contains 13 residues.